The clone carrying this T cell receptor (beta chain) was counted a few times. What it binds is unknown. Every TCR cDNA molecule carried a tag that served as a unique molecular identifier. TCRdb redid the calling of the 5' RACE reads with MiXCR, one entry per CDR3 protein. The sample includes approximately 94,000 distinct CDR3 sequences, 4.4% of them seen just once. This specimen comes from a study of spatial heterogeneity in lung cancer. Study conclusions and caveats: Mutation counts in tumors were tracked by counts of expanded intratumoral alpha and beta TCRs. Of tumor T cells, an estimated coverage of 5.5% to 8% was reached for alpha chains and approximately 12% for beta chains.

The sample's time point: sample taken at primary tumor resection. Samples came from 72 TRACERx patients with untreated early-stage lung cancer. CDR1 and CDR2 (germline): ENHRY, SYGVKD. The CDR3 spans 13 residues. Trimming shortened V by 4 bases and J by 4 bases, and 7 bases separated the two germline ends. The sample here was lung tumor tissue, taken at surgery. The chain couples TRBV10-3 to TRBJ2-2; D is perhaps TRBD2 (5 bases). This receptor was obtained from a male donor with early-stage non-small cell lung cancer. CDR3 in amino acids: CAISGGSTGELFF. The CDR3 region has the DNA TGTGCCATCAGTGGTGGGAGCACCGGGGAGCTGTTTTTT.